Below, 32 T cell receptor beta chains from the same sample are listed, as sequenced in a study of blood T cell repertoires in COVID-19. The data were produced by immunoSEQ multiplex PCR, yet TCRdb's version contains in-frame clones alone and is incomplete. The sample lists about 150,000 clones; 75% to 90% were seen once. Sequenced: peripheral blood. All receptors come from a woman aged 60-75 years with active or convalescent COVID-19.

This rearrangement joins TRBV19 to TRBJ1-5; D may be TRBD1 (5 bases). The germline gives CDR1 LNHDA, CDR2 SQIVND (reference sequence). V lost 4 bases to trimming and J lost 3 bases, with 7 bases between them. The CDR3 contains 13 residues. The DNA for the CDR3 is TGTGCCAGTAGTACAGGGAACAATCAGCCCCAGCATTTT. Its protein product is CASSTGNNQPQHF.

The rearrangement joins TRBV2 to TRBJ2-1; D uncertain. The CDR3 is made up of 15 amino acids. Germline CDR1 and CDR2: SNHLY and FYNNEI. V dropped 3 bases and J dropped 0 bases, with 9 bases sitting between them. CDR3: CASSEGVGSYNEQFF. The CDR3 nucleotides are TGTGCCAGCAGTGAGGGCGTGGGCTCCTACAATGAGCAGTTCTTC.

The chain carries TRBV30 and TRBJ1-3; D unresolved. The germline V gene has CDR1 GTSNPN and CDR2 SVGIG (reference sequence). The CDR3 is made up of 12 amino acids. Trimming shortened V by 0 bases and J by 3 bases, and 3 bases separated the two germline ends. Written as DNA, the CDR3 is TGTGCCTGGAGTGTCATTGGAAACACCATATATTTT. Residues: CAWSVIGNTIYF.

This clone was recorded only once. The J gene is TRBJ1-1, the V gene TRBV19; D gene ambiguous. V dropped 3 bases and J dropped 2 bases, with 16 bases sitting between them. The CDR3 totals 16 residues. Germline CDR1 and CDR2: LNHDA and SQIVND (reference sequence). The CDR3: CASSIDKIVLNTEAFF. The CDR3 nucleotides read TGTGCCAGTAGTATTGACAAAATAGTCCTAAACACTGAAGCTTTCTTT. Full variable domain (missing parts from reference TRBV19 and TRBJ1-1): DGGITQSPKYLFRKEGQNVTLSCEQNLNHDAMYWYRQDPGQGLRLIYYSQIVNDFQKGDIAEGYSVSREKKESFPLTVTSAQKNPTAFYLCASSIDKIVLNTEAFFGQGTRLTVV.

The chain recombines TRBV4-1 with TRBJ2-7, with a tentative D call TRBD2 (5 bases). This CDR3 is 16 amino acids long. V lost 1 base to trimming and J lost 1 base, with 14 bases between them. Germline V gene sequence: CDR1 MGHRA, CDR2 YSYEKL. The CDR3 coding sequence is TGCGCCAGCAGCCAAGGGACCGGCAGAGGGTCCTACGAGCAGTACTTC. Amino acids: CASSQGTGRGSYEQYF.

The chain joins TRBV9 to TRBJ1-2; 7 nucleotides line up with TRBD1. The V gene end was trimmed by 0 bases and the J gene end by 5 bases; junction bases not matched to a gene: 7. The CDR3 runs to 15 residues. CDR1 and CDR2 from the germline V gene are SGDLS and YYNGEE. The CDR3 region is CASSVDSAGGYGYTF. In DNA form, the CDR3 reads TGTGCCAGCAGCGTAGACTCCGCAGGGGGTTATGGCTACACCTTC.

V usage is TRBV12-5 and J usage is TRBJ2-3; TRBD2 is a possible D gene (5 bases). The germline V and J ends were trimmed by 6 bases and 2 bases, with 9 bases remaining between them. The CDR3 runs to 13 residues. Germline V CDR1 and CDR2: LGHNT, FRNRAP. The CDR3 region has the DNA TGTGCTAGTGGCACCGACTACACAGATACGCAGTATTTT. This encodes CASGTDYTDTQYF.

The rearrangement joins TRBV11-2 to TRBJ2-5; TRBD1 matches 8 bases. Trimming at V came to 5 bases and at J to 3 bases, leaving 8 bases not matched to a gene. Germline values: CDR1 SGHAT, CDR2 FQNNGV. The CDR3 has 15 amino acids. DNA for the CDR3: TGTGCCAGCAGCCCTGGGGACAGGTCCGAAGAGACCCAGTACTTC. This encodes CASSPGDRSEETQYF.

The table lists this clone with a count of one. The chain has TRBV7-8 and TRBJ2-2; TRBD1 matches at 7 bases. The CDR3 is 14 residues long. V shed 3 bases, J shed 6 bases, and the junction held 4 bases outside the gene matches. Per the germline V gene, CDR1 is SGHVS and CDR2 is FQNEAQ. In nucleotides, the CDR3 is TGTGCCAGCAGCTTCGAGGGGGCGTCCGGGGAGCTGTTTTTT. Translating it yields CASSFEGASGELFF.

The chain employs TRBV12-5 and TRBJ2-3; 8 nucleotides agree with TRBD2. CDR1 and CDR2 (germline): LGHNT, FRNRAP. Trimming took 0 bases from V and 4 from J; bases not matched to a gene: 18. The CDR3 is 20 residues long. CDR3 nucleotide sequence: TGTGCTAGTGGTTTGGTCCTCCCCCTCATATTAGCGGGGCGGGCAGATACGCAGTATTTT. Protein product: CASGLVLPLILAGRADTQYF.

This chain links TRBV7-2 with TRBJ1-1; D is possibly TRBD1 (5 bases). This CDR3 region has 14 residues. CDR1 SGHTA and CDR2 FQGNSA come from the germline V gene. The V and J ends lost 1 base and 4 bases respectively, with 10 bases between them. Here the CDR3 DNA reads TGTGCCAGCAGCTTAGGGGGGGTGGGCACTGAAGCTTTCTTT. It is translated as CASSLGGVGTEAFF.

This clone was seen only once. The chain's CDR3 is CASSLASSGSGANVLTF. The CDR3, as DNA: TGCGCCAGCAGCTTGGCCAGTTCGGGCTCTGGGGCCAACGTCCTGACTTTC. The gene calls are TRBV5-1 and TRBJ2-6; D uncertain. Germline CDR1 reads SGHRS; CDR2 reads YFSETQ. The CDR3 sequence is 17 residues long. V lost 0 bases to trimming and J lost 0 bases, with 10 bases between them.

This rearrangement joins TRBV2 to TRBJ2-3; 12 bases are a match to TRBD2. The CDR3 extends over 15 amino acids. Looked up from germline, CDR1 is SNHLY and CDR2 is FYNNEI. V was pared by 5 bases and J by 4 bases, with 4 bases of the junction left unmatched. The CDR3 DNA sequence: TGTGCCAGCAGTCAGACTAGCGGGGGCCCAGATACGCAGTATTTT. Translating gives CASSQTSGGPDTQYF.

This clone was detected a few times. The V and J genes are TRBV2 and TRBJ2-7, with TRBD1 identical over 9 bases. The V gene end was trimmed by 5 bases and the J gene end by 2 bases; junction bases not matched to a gene: 4. This CDR3 has 14 residues. Germline V CDR1 and CDR2: SNHLY, FYNNEI. This chain's CDR3 is CASSKGQGPYEQYF. The CDR3 DNA sequence: TGTGCCAGCAGTAAGGGACAGGGACCCTACGAGCAGTACTTC.

This clone occurred a few times. V gene TRBV9 combines with J gene TRBJ1-5; 9 nucleotides match TRBD1. The V segment lost 3 bases and the J segment 0 bases; nucleotides outside the gene matches: 7. The CDR3 consists of 17 residues. The germline CDR1 and CDR2 sequences are SGDLS and YYNGEE. CDR3 sequence reads: CASSAGTGKYSNQPQHF. Here the CDR3 DNA reads TGTGCCAGCAGCGCCGGGACAGGGAAGTATAGCAATCAGCCCCAGCATTTT.

This rearrangement joins TRBV5-8 to TRBJ2-1, with D maybe TRBD2 (6 bases). The CDR3 runs to 15 residues. The ends were cut back, 7 bases at V and 6 bases at J, with 20 bases in the middle. Germline assignment: CDR1 SGHTS and CDR2 YDEGEE. CDR3 loop: CASSTLQTSGNEQFF. The CDR3 DNA reads as TGTGCCAGCTCCACTCTACAGACTAGTGGCAATGAGCAGTTCTTC.

This clone has just a few counts. The V and J genes are TRBV29-1 and TRBJ1-1, with D perhaps matching TRBD1 (6 bases). Germline V gene sequence: CDR1 SQVTM, CDR2 ANQGSEA. The germline V and J ends were trimmed by 4 bases and 1 base, with 10 bases remaining between them. The CDR3 loop spans 13 amino acids. The CDR3: CSVVQGRNTEAFF. The DNA for the CDR3 is TGCAGCGTTGTCCAGGGGAGGAACACTGAAGCTTTCTTT.

The V call is TRBV24-1, the J call TRBJ2-3; 10 nucleotides match TRBD1. The CDR3 is 17 amino acids. CDR1 is KGHDR and CDR2 is SFDVKD in the germline V gene. J lost 0 bases, V lost 9 bases, and 11 bases had no gene match. The CDR3 bases are TGTGCCACCTCCGGGACAGGGGTAACTTCTAGCACAGATACGCAGTATTTT. Its translation: CATSGTGVTSSTDTQYF.

The V and J genes are TRBV3-1 (or the pseudogene TRBV3-2) and TRBJ2-3; 10 nucleotides match TRBD1. V lost 1 base and J lost 3; bases outside the gene matches: 1. The germline V gene encodes CDR1 LGHDT and CDR2 YNNKEL (reference sequence). The CDR3 covers 15 residues. CDR3 nucleotide sequence: TGTGCCAGCAGCCAAGGACAGGGGGCGACAGATACGCAGTATTTT. Translation gives CASSQGQGATDTQYF.

This clone has just one count. The CDR3 DNA sequence: TGTGCCAGCAGCCACGGTCGGAACACCATATATTTT. It encodes CASSHGRNTIYF. The chain employs TRBV3-1 (or the pseudogene TRBV3-2) and TRBJ1-3; D gene ambiguous. The CDR3 is 12 amino acids. Trimming stripped 3 bases from V and 7 bases from J, with 7 bases between. Per the germline V gene, CDR1 is LGHDT and CDR2 is YNNKEL (reference sequence).

The chain employs TRBV13 and TRBJ1-2, with D tentatively TRBD1 (6 bases). CDR3 length: 14 amino acids. The V end lost 0 bases, the J end lost 4 bases, and 9 bases lay between the germline ends. Germline values: CDR1 PRHDT, CDR2 FYEKMQ (reference sequence). CDR3 loop: CASSLGVDSYGYTF. The CDR3 bases are TGTGCCAGCAGCTTAGGAGTGGACAGCTATGGCTACACCTTC.

The chain is built from TRBV19 and TRBJ1-6; D is perhaps TRBD1 (6 bases). V lost 6 bases, J lost 0 bases, and 18 bases lay in between. The CDR3 length is 18 residues. Germline CDR1 and CDR2: LNHDA and SQIVND (reference sequence). This CDR3 reads CASSRRDTLSSYNSPLHF. The CDR3 DNA reads as TGTGCCAGTAGCAGAAGGGACACCCTATCCTCCTATAATTCACCCCTCCACTTT.

V usage is TRBV27 and J usage is TRBJ1-3; D unresolved. V lost 0 bases and J lost 2, with 14 bases in between. Germline values: CDR1 MNHEY, CDR2 SMNVEV (reference sequence). The CDR3 totals 17 residues. Here the CDR3 DNA reads TGTGCCAGCAGTTTATCGGTGCGGGGTACGGCTGGAAACACCATATATTTT. Protein sequence: CASSLSVRGTAGNTIYF.

The CDR3 region is CASSEPGDRAFF. The DNA of the CDR3 is TGCGCCAGCAGTGAGCCCGGGGATCGGGCTTTCTTT. The V call is TRBV10-1, the J call TRBJ1-1, with D unresolved. This CDR3 region has 12 residues. The ends were cut back, 2 bases at V and 11 bases at J, with 12 bases in the middle. Germline CDR1 WNHNN, CDR2 SYGVQD (reference sequence).

The genes are TRBV2 and TRBJ1-6; D unclear. Between the trimmed V and J ends, which lost 7 bases and 7 bases, there was a span of 11 bases. Germline CDR1 SNHLY, CDR2 FYNNEI. The CDR3 is 13 amino acids. CDR3 in amino acids: CASKLRENSPLHF. In nucleotides, the CDR3 is TGTGCCAGCAAGCTACGGGAGAATTCACCCCTCCACTTT.

The rearrangement links TRBV6-2 or TRBV6-3 to TRBJ2-3, with D hard to call. The germline V gene has CDR1 MNHEY and CDR2 SVGEGT. Deletions cut 1 base from V and 4 bases from J, with 3 bases between. This CDR3 has 12 amino acids. The CDR3 sequence is CASSYFADTQYF. CDR3 DNA: TGTGCCAGCAGTTACTTCGCAGATACGCAGTATTTT.

The chain links TRBV10-3 to TRBJ1-2, with D perhaps matching TRBD1 (5 bases). V dropped 4 bases and J dropped 0 bases, with 6 bases sitting between them. This CDR3 comprises 13 residues. The germline gives CDR1 ENHRY, CDR2 SYGVKD. The chain's CDR3 is CAISGQTNYGYTF. The CDR3 nucleotides read TGTGCCATCAGTGGACAGACTAACTATGGCTACACCTTC.

The CDR3: CASSYSGGTAAEAFF. In DNA form, the CDR3 reads TGTGCCAGCAGTTACTCGGGCGGGACCGCCGCTGAAGCTTTCTTT. This chain links TRBV6-6 with TRBJ1-1, with a weak D call TRBD1 (5 bases). The V end was cut by 0 bases, the J end by 6 bases, with 14 bases between. CDR1 is MNHNY and CDR2 is SVGAGI in the germline V gene (reference sequence). The CDR3 covers 15 residues.

The genes are TRBV10-3 and TRBJ2-7; D is perhaps TRBD2 (6 bases). This CDR3 is built from 12 residues. Per germline, CDR1 ENHRY and CDR2 SYGVKD. V was trimmed by 3 bases and J by 12 bases, leaving 15 bases between them. CDR3 sequence: CAISDLTGEWYF. The CDR3 bases are TGTGCCATCAGTGATTTAACGGGAGAGTGGTACTTC.

This chain links TRBV9 with TRBJ2-5; 7 bases fit TRBD2. Germline CDR1 reads SGDLS; CDR2 reads YYNGEE. The length of the CDR3 is 15 residues. The V and J ends lost 4 bases and 4 bases, in that order; junction bases with no gene match: 10. The CDR3 nucleotides are TGTGCCAGCAGCCAGCGGGGAGCGGGTGGAGAGACCCAGTACTTC. Amino acid sequence: CASSQRGAGGETQYF.

CDR3 in DNA: TGTGCCAGTAGTATCCAGGGACAGGGGGCGTCCTATAATTCACCCCTCCACTTT. Protein: CASSIQGQGASYNSPLHF. The rearrangement joins TRBV19 to TRBJ1-6, with 12 bases aligning to TRBD1. V was pared by 3 bases and J by 1 base, with 4 bases of the junction left unmatched. Germline assignment: CDR1 LNHDA and CDR2 SQIVND (reference sequence). CDR3 length: 18 residues. Together with reference TRBV19 and TRBJ1-6, the CDR3 gives the full variable domain: DGGITQSPKYLFRKEGQNVTLSCEQNLNHDAMYWYRQDPGQGLRLIYYSQIVNDFQKGDIAEGYSVSREKKESFPLTVTSAQKNPTAFYLCASSIQGQGASYNSPLHFGNGTRLTVT.

V is TRBV18 and J is TRBJ1-1; no reliable D call. V was cut by 4 bases and J by 0 bases, with 12 bases left in between. The germline V gene has CDR1 KGHSH and CDR2 LQKENI. The CDR3 is 15 residues long. This chain's CDR3 is CASSRLQPMNTEAFF. The CDR3 DNA follows: TGTGCCAGCTCACGACTGCAGCCTATGAACACTGAAGCTTTCTTT. Based on the CDR3 plus reference TRBV18 and TRBJ1-1, the full variable domain is NAGVMQNPRHLVRRRGQEARLRCSPMKGHSHVYWYRQLPEEGLKFMVYLQKENIIDESGMPKERFSAEFPKEGPSILRIQQVVRGDSAAYFCASSRLQPMNTEAFFGQGTRLTVV.